The 5 T cell receptor beta chains given below trace back to one sample, sequenced in a study of blood T cell repertoires in COVID-19. Clones were read by immunoSEQ multiplex PCR, and TCRdb kept only the in-frame ones, dropping some. The sample has approximately 300,000 clones, around 86% seen once; the top ten hold approximately 2.5%. The sequencing input was PBMCs or T cells enriched from blood (not recorded which). These receptors were taken from a woman in her late teens or twenties who had recovered from COVID-19.

This chain connects TRBV7-2 to TRBJ2-4; 11 nucleotides agree with TRBD2. The CDR3 consists of 18 residues. V was pared by 0 bases and J by 8 bases, with 12 bases of the junction left unmatched. Germline-derived CDR1 and CDR2 are SGHTA and FQGNSA. CDR3 sequence (DNA): TGTGCCAGCAGCTTAGCGTCAGGGCTAGCGGGAGGCATCGACATTCAGTACTTC. Its protein is CASSLASGLAGGIDIQYF.

The chain has TRBV27 and TRBJ2-7, with 7 bases fitting TRBD1. CDR1 is MNHEY and CDR2 is SMNVEV in the germline V gene (reference sequence). The V gene end was trimmed by 1 base and the J gene end by 2 bases; junction bases not matched to a gene: 5. This CDR3 region has 15 residues. The CDR3 spells CASSLYTGETYEQYF. Here the CDR3 DNA reads TGTGCCAGCAGTTTATACACAGGGGAGACCTACGAGCAGTACTTC.

This chain uses TRBV2 with TRBJ1-1, with 7 positions matching TRBD1. The CDR3 is made up of 14 amino acids. The V and J ends lost 9 bases and 5 bases, in that order; junction bases with no gene match: 12. The germline V gene encodes CDR1 SNHLY and CDR2 FYNNEI. The CDR3 DNA reads as TGTGCCAGTAAGCTCGAAGCAGGGGGAACTGAAGCTTTCTTT. Amino acids: CASKLEAGGTEAFF.

This clone was seen once. The gene calls are TRBV30 and TRBJ2-5, with D possibly TRBD2 on 5 matching bases. The germline V gene has CDR1 GTSNPN and CDR2 SVGIG (reference sequence). The CDR3 runs to 14 residues. V dropped 3 bases and J dropped 5 bases, with 16 bases sitting between them. As DNA, the CDR3 is TGTGCCTGGAGCCGTCGGACTCTTTCGGAGACCCAGTACTTC. Encoded protein: CAWSRRTLSETQYF.

J is TRBJ2-7 and V is TRBV15, with TRBD1 matching over 8 bases. CDR1 LNHNV and CDR2 YYDKDF come from the germline V gene (reference sequence). The V and J ends lost 1 base and 4 bases, in that order; junction bases with no gene match: 12. The CDR3 is made up of 17 amino acids. The CDR3 is CATSRGRQGIPIYEQYF. Written as DNA, the CDR3 is TGTGCCACCAGCAGAGGAAGACAGGGGATACCTATTTACGAGCAGTACTTC.